This TCR beta chain appears in the sequencing data of a study of blood T cells in healthy people across ages. This clonotype was observed at least ten times. Its matching antigen is unknown. General study findings and limits: A roughly linear age-dependent decrease characterized TCR beta diversity per million T cells. Long-lived donors had more naive CD4+ cells and higher diversity than aged donors.

PCR was performed a second time for 7 to 11 cycles using a sample-barcoded 5' primer and a J-beta primer mix. Every single cDNA molecule received a tag from a template-switch adaptor with 12 random nucleotides. In TCRdb, the 5' RACE reads were re-called with MiXCR into one record per CDR3 protein. The sample consists of about 830,000 distinct CDR3 sequences, about 59% of them appearing once. V dropped 2 bases and J dropped 1 base, with 8 bases sitting between them. Germline V CDR1 and CDR2: SGHTA, FQGNSA. CDR3 length: 14 amino acids. The sequence derives from a man younger than 45 in good health. Sample: blood. The chain recombines TRBV7-2 with TRBJ2-5; no definite D call. The CDR3 reads CASSLSPGQETQYF. The CDR3 nucleotides read TGTGCCAGCAGCTTAAGTCCAGGCCAAGAGACCCAGTACTTC.